This is a list of T cell receptor beta chains from one sample in a study of shared clonotypes between healthy human individuals. TCRdb's table, derived via immunoSEQ multiplex PCR, lists solely in-frame clones and lacks some. The data hold around 320,000 clones, with over 75% observed a single time. The source material was memory CD8+ T cells sorted from blood. Receptors originate from a man aged 18-30 years in good health. The CDR3 runs from the conserved cysteine through the conserved F or W. A D gene is named only where the DNA matches it firmly. Not every row has a clone size; where given, it reads once, few, many or a size class.

d_call	v_call	j_call	clone_size	cdr3_nt	cdr3_aa
TRBD1	TRBV7-9	TRBJ1-1	-	TGTGCCAGCAGCCATTTACAGGGGTTGTACACTGAAGCTTTCTTT	CASSHLQGLYTEAFF
-	TRBV7-9	TRBJ1-3	-	TGTGCCAGCAGTCGGACCCTCCGGGGAAACACCATATATTTT	CASSRTLRGNTIYF
-	TRBV30	TRBJ1-1	-	TGTGCCTGGGAGGTGGGGGGTAACACTGAAGCTTTCTTT	CAWEVGGNTEAFF
-	TRBV4-3	TRBJ1-2	-	TGCGCCAGCAGCCAATACCCCGTAGGGGTAGGAGACTATGGCTACACCTTC	CASSQYPVGVGDYGYTF
-	TRBV11-2	TRBJ2-2	-	TGTGCCAGCAGCTATCACATCTCCACCGGGGAGCTGTTTTTT	CASSYHISTGELFF
-	TRBV11-2	TRBJ2-3	-	TGTGCCAGCAGCTTAGTGCCAGATACGCAGTATTTT	CASSLVPDTQYF
-	TRBV4-3	TRBJ1-1	-	TGCGCCAGCAGCCAAGGATGGAACACTGAAGCTTTCTTT	CASSQGWNTEAFF
-	TRBV7-6	TRBJ1-1	-	TGTGCCAGCAGCCGCTCCTCCCTCCGACAGGTTATGAACACTGAAGCTTTCTTT	CASSRSSLRQVMNTEAFF
-	TRBV6-1	TRBJ1-6	-	TGTGCCAGCAGTGAAGCGACCCATGGGGTTTCACCCCTCCACTTT	CASSEATHGVSPLHF
-	TRBV30	TRBJ2-2	-	TGTGCCTGGTCTGGCACCGGGGAGCTGTTTTTT	CAWSGTGELFF
-	TRBV7-9	TRBJ2-1	-	TGTGCCAGCAGCTTAGAAGGCAATTACAATGAGCAGTTCTTC	CASSLEGNYNEQFF
TRBD1	TRBV2	TRBJ1-4	-	TGTGCCAGCAGTCCGAAACCGGGACAGCGTAATGAAAAACTGTTTTTT	CASSPKPGQRNEKLFF
TRBD1	TRBV7-6	TRBJ2-7	-	TGTGCCAGCAGCTTAGAACCGGGACAGGGGGCTCAAGAGCAGTACTTC	CASSLEPGQGAQEQYF
TRBD1	TRBV6-1	TRBJ1-3	once	TGTGCCAGCAGTGACAGGGGGCGAGAAAACACCATATATTTT	CASSDRGRENTIYF
-	TRBV5-6	TRBJ1-1	-	TGTGCCAGCAGGGGAACCGGGACTTATCGTGAAGCTTTCTTT	CASRGTGTYREAFF
-	TRBV4-3	TRBJ2-3	once	TGCGCCAGCAGCCCCAGCAGACCGGTAGGCCACACAGATACGCAGTATTTT	CASSPSRPVGHTDTQYF
TRBD1	TRBV30	TRBJ2-7	-	TGTGCCTGGAACCTGGGACAGGGTTTCTACGAGCAGTACTTC	CAWNLGQGFYEQYF
-	TRBV6-1	TRBJ1-1	-	TGTGCCAGCAGTGCTGAACCAGGGGAGGTCGCCGACACTGAAGCTTTCTTT	CASSAEPGEVADTEAFF
-	TRBV7-9	TRBJ1-2	-	TGTGCCAGCAGCTTAGTTGCCGGGGTCCTAAACTATGGCTACACCTTC	CASSLVAGVLNYGYTF
-	TRBV7-9	TRBJ1-6	-	TGTGCCAGCAGCCCCCCATTGAGGTCCCCTGGGAATTCACCCCTCCACTTT	CASSPPLRSPGNSPLHF
TRBD2	TRBV15	TRBJ2-7	-	TGTGCCACCAGCAGGACTAGCGGGACCTACGAGCAGTACTTC	CATSRTSGTYEQYF
-	TRBV27	TRBJ1-4	many	TGTGCCAGCAGGAAACAGTCTCCCTATGAAAAACTGTTTTTT	CASRKQSPYEKLFF
TRBD1	TRBV10-3	TRBJ2-7	-	TGTGCCATCAACGACCAGGGGGTTGACTACGAGCAGTACTTC	CAINDQGVDYEQYF
-	TRBV11-2	TRBJ2-7	-	TGTGCCAGCAGCCATCCGGGAGTGAGCAACGAGCAGTACTTC	CASSHPGVSNEQYF
-	TRBV29-1	TRBJ1-1	-	TGCAGCGTTGTTTCTCCGGGGAGGAACACTGAAGCTTTCTTT	CSVVSPGRNTEAFF
-	TRBV7-6	TRBJ1-5	many	TGTGCCAGCAGCTTAGAGTCTCGGGTCAATCAGCCCCAGCATTTT	CASSLESRVNQPQHF
-	TRBV5-1	TRBJ1-2	-	TGCGCCAGCAGCCTACGGGGGGATGATGGCTACACCTTC	CASSLRGDDGYTF
-	TRBV18	TRBJ1-6	-	TGTGCCAGCTCACCAGGGGACGGTTCACCCCTCCACTTT	CASSPGDGSPLHF
TRBD1	TRBV11-2	TRBJ1-2	-	TGTGCCAGCAGCTGGCGGGACAGGTACCCGAGAAGGGATGGCTACACCTTC	CASSWRDRYPRRDGYTF
-	TRBV7-8	TRBJ2-3	once	TGTGCCAGCAGCCCCGAAAGGGATACGCAGTATTTT	CASSPERDTQYF
-	TRBV2	TRBJ2-3	-	TGTGCCAGCACCCTGTGGGGCACAGATACGCAGTATTTT	CASTLWGTDTQYF
-	TRBV7-8	TRBJ2-1	-	TGTGCCAGCAGCCACCAAGTAGACAATGAGCAGTTCTTC	CASSHQVDNEQFF
-	TRBV25-1	TRBJ1-6	-	TGTGCCAGCAGTGTCGAAGGATCACCCCTCCACTTT	CASSVEGSPLHF
-	TRBV27	TRBJ2-7	-	TGTGCCAGCAGTTTAGTTCCCGACTCCTACGAGCAGTACTTC	CASSLVPDSYEQYF
-	TRBV9	TRBJ2-1	once	TGTGCCAGCAGCCCACACACGGGACAAGGGTACAATGAGCAGTTCTTC	CASSPHTGQGYNEQFF
-	TRBV19	TRBJ2-7	-	TGTGCCAGTAGTATAGTACCCGGGGCGAGCGAGCAGTACTTC	CASSIVPGASEQYF
-	TRBV30	TRBJ2-1	-	TGTGCCTGGAGTGTATCGTATCTTGATGAGCAGTTCTTC	CAWSVSYLDEQFF
TRBD2	TRBV29-1	TRBJ2-1	-	TGCAGCGTTGAAGGGGTTGAGGGAGCGGGAGGGGCATACTACAATGAGCAGTTCTTC	CSVEGVEGAGGAYYNEQFF
-	TRBV5-4	TRBJ2-2	-	TGTGCCAGCAGCTGGGACACCGGGGAGCTGTTTTTT	CASSWDTGELFF
TRBD1	TRBV30	TRBJ2-1	-	TGTGCCTGGAGCCTGGACAGGGGGCATGAGCAGTTCTTC	CAWSLDRGHEQFF
-	TRBV6-5	TRBJ1-2	-	TGTGCCAGCAGTGACAGCTATGGCTACACCTTC	CASSDSYGYTF
TRBD1	TRBV5-5	TRBJ1-2	medium-sized	TGTGCCAGCAGCTTGGACACACAGGGGATAGAGAATGGCTACACCTTC	CASSLDTQGIENGYTF
-	TRBV7-2	TRBJ1-6	-	TGTGCCAGCAGCTTAGCGGGGCGCGTTGTAGATTCACCCCTCCACTTT	CASSLAGRVVDSPLHF
-	TRBV28	TRBJ1-6	-	TGTGCCAGCCACCTAGGGGACAATTCACCCCTCCACTTT	CASHLGDNSPLHF
TRBD2	TRBV13	TRBJ2-2	-	TGTGCCAGCAGCCAGGGACTAGCGGGGACCGGGGAGCTGTTTTTT	CASSQGLAGTGELFF
-	TRBV28	TRBJ1-4	-	TGTGCCAGCAGCATTTTCTGGCTACCGGGACGGGTTAATGAAAAACTGTTTTTT	CASSIFWLPGRVNEKLFF
-	TRBV6-1	TRBJ2-3	-	TGTGCCAGCAGTGAACAGCTCCACACAGATACGCAGTATTTT	CASSEQLHTDTQYF